This T cell receptor beta chain was found in a study of vaccination and CD4 T cells after COVID-19. At the level of the study: Participants were administered two doses of either the BNT162b2 or the mRNA-1273 vaccine. In culture, cells were exposed to overlapping spike peptides from SARS-CoV-2, HCoV-NL63, HCoV-OC43 and HCoV-229E.

Treatment here: roughly 11-day PBMC culture with coronavirus spike peptide pools or control peptides (ViraFEST assay). The unexposed donor gave CD4+ T cells before the COVID-19 pandemic (2011-2018). Study conclusions and caveats: Post-infection sampling omitted early timepoints and covered relatively few convalescent patients.

Cultured CD4+ T cells had their DNA profiled by the Oncomine TCR Beta short-read assay. The genomic DNA was obtained from cultured CD4+ T cells by extraction with the QIAamp micro DNA kit. MiXCR, run by TCRdb on the PCR reads, gives a single entry per CDR3 protein. The repertoire holds 8,500 to 9,500 distinct CDR3 sequences, with roughly 30% as singletons. Points on this clonotype: The antigen remains unidentified. The CDR3 does not close with the conserved phenylalanine or tryptophan, likely indicating a read error.

Sequencing was performed on CD4+ T cells from blood, cultured in vitro. The receptor was derived from a human donor in good health.

As DNA, the CDR3 is TGTGCCAGCTCACCCGGGACAGGGGGCTGGAATGAGCAGTTCCTC. This sequence encodes CASSPGTGGWNEQFL. The chain has TRBV18 and TRBJ2-1; 12 nucleotides match TRBD1. Germline assignment: CDR1 KGHSH and CDR2 LQKENI. CDR3 length: 15 amino acids. V gave up 3 bases and J gave up 7 bases; unmatched junction bases: 4.